The source of this T cell receptor beta chain is a study of technical replicates of blood from a handful of donors. Germline V gene lookup returns CDR1 LNHDA and CDR2 SQIVND (reference sequence). V was clipped by 1 base and J by 2 bases, with 9 bases between them. CDR3 length: 14 residues. The assay was immunoSEQ multiplex PCR, and TCRdb's table has in-frame clones only and misses some. This sample yields over 50,000 clones, of which about 86% are seen a single time; approximately 4.7% belongs to the top ten. The rearrangement joins TRBV19 to TRBJ2-7; D might be TRBD2 (5 bases). The receptor was derived from a human donor in good health. Some clones in this sample may be carry-over from other donors' samples. The sample was PBMCs. In DNA form, the CDR3 reads TGTGCCAGTAGTATAGCAAGCGGACCCTACGAGCAGTACTTC. Its translation is CASSIASGPYEQYF.